One and the same sample provided the 5 T cell receptor beta chains below, sequenced in a study of beta chain features in type 1 diabetes. Study-wide results and limits: Moderate yet significant TCRB CDR3 shortening was seen in Type 1 diabetes patients in all four CD4+ subsets.

These receptors' antigens are unknown. The authors reverse transcribed all of the isolated RNA, so sequencing captured expressed TCRB transcripts. Repertoires were generated with immunoSEQ multiplex PCR, while TCRdb's copy carries only in-frame clones and drops some. Found here are about 340,000 clones, around 9.3% of them singletons; the top ten hold approximately 1%. Sequenced material: central memory CD4+ T cells from blood. The receptors shown here come from a man aged 30 to 45 with type 1 diabetes.

The chain joins TRBV30 to TRBJ1-4, with D unclear. Germline V lookup: CDR1 GTSNPN, CDR2 SVGIG (reference sequence). This CDR3 is built from 12 residues. Trimming took off 3 bases at V and 7 bases at J, with 9 bases between the two ends. CDR3 amino acids: CAWRADGEKLFF. DNA of the CDR3: TGTGCCTGGAGAGCGGATGGTGAAAAACTGTTTTTT.

The chain employs TRBV18 and TRBJ1-1, with D maybe TRBD1 (5 bases). This CDR3 is built from 15 residues. Germline-derived CDR1 and CDR2 are KGHSH and LQKENI. V lost 0 bases to trimming and J lost 1 base, with 9 bases between them. The CDR3 DNA sequence: TGTGCCAGCTCACCACCGGGGGGTAAGAACACTGAAGCTTTCTTT. This translates into CASSPPGGKNTEAFF. The variable domain in full, completed from reference TRBV18 and TRBJ1-1, reads NAGVMQNPRHLVRRRGQEARLRCSPMKGHSHVYWYRQLPEEGLKFMVYLQKENIIDESGMPKERFSAEFPKEGPSILRIQQVVRGDSAAYFCASSPPGGKNTEAFFGQGTRLTVV.

This CDR3 reads CSVESTDRGRETQYF. DNA of the CDR3: TGCAGCGTTGAATCTACGGACAGGGGGCGAGAGACCCAGTACTTC. This chain joins TRBV29-1 and TRBJ2-5; TRBD1 matches at 11 bases. In germline, CDR1 is SQVTM, CDR2 ANQGSEA. The CDR3 is made up of 15 amino acids. V lost 2 bases, J lost 4 bases, and 6 bases stayed unmatched.

The V and J genes are TRBV4-3 and TRBJ2-2; D remains ambiguous. Germline V gene data show CDR1 as LGHNA and CDR2 as YSLEER. This CDR3 is built from 16 residues. Trimming stripped 6 bases from V and 3 bases from J, with 17 bases between. The chain's CDR3 is CASRMGIGYDTGELFF. The CDR3 nucleotides are TGCGCCAGCAGGATGGGGATTGGCTATGACACCGGGGAGCTGTTTTTT.

This clone was counted only a few times. This sequence joins TRBV4-3 and TRBJ2-3, with D possibly TRBD1 on 5 matching bases. V was clipped by 0 bases and J by 0 bases, with 13 bases between them. This CDR3 has 17 amino acids. The germline CDR1 and CDR2 sequences are LGHNA and YSLEER. The CDR3 coding sequence is TGCGCCAGCAGCCAAGATTGGGGCGGACCAAGCACAGATACGCAGTATTTT. It encodes CASSQDWGGPSTDTQYF.